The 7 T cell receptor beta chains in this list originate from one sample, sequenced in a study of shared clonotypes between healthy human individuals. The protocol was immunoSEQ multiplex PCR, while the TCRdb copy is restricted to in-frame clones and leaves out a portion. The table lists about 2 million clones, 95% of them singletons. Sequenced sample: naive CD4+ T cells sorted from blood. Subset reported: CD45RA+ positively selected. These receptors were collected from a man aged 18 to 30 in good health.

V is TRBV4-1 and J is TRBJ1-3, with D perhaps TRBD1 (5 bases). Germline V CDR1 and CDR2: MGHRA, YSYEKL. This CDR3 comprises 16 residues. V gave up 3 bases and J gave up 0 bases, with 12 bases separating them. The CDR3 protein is CASSHADSPSGNTIYF. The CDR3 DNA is TGCGCCAGCAGCCACGCTGACAGCCCCTCTGGAAACACCATATATTTT.

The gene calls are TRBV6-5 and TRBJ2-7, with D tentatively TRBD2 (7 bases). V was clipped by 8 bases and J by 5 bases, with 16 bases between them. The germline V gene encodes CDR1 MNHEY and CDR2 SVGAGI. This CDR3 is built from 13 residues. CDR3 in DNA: TGTGCCAGCGGTCGGGGGGCGGAGAACGAGCAGTACTTC. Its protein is CASGRGAENEQYF.

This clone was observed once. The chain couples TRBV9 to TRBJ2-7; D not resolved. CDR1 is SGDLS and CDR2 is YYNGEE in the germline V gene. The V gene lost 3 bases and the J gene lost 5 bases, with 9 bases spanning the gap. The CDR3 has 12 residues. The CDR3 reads CASSAGGHEQYF. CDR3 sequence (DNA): TGTGCCAGCAGCGCGGGTGGTCACGAGCAGTACTTC.

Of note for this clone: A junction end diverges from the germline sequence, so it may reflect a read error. The CDR3: CASGFYTGETQYF. The CDR3, as DNA: TGTGCCAGCGGCTTCTACACAGGGGAGACCCAGTACTTC. The rearrangement uses TRBV5-6 and TRBJ2-5, with D maybe TRBD1 (6 bases). The CDR3 spans 13 residues. Germline CDR1 is SGHDT and CDR2 is YYEEEE.

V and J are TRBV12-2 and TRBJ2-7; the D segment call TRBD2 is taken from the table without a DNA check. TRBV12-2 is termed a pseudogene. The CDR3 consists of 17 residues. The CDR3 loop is CASRLAALLAGGYEQYF. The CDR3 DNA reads TGTGCAAGTCGCTTAGCTGCCTTACTAGCGGGAGGGTACGAGCAGTACTTC.

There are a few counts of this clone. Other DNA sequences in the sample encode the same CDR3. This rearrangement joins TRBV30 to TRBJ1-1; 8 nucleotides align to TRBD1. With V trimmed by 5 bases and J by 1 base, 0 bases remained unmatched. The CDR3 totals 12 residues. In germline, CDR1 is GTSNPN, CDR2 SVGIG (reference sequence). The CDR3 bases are TGTGCCTGGGGGACAGGGAACACTGAAGCTTTCTTT. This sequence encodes CAWGTGNTEAFF.

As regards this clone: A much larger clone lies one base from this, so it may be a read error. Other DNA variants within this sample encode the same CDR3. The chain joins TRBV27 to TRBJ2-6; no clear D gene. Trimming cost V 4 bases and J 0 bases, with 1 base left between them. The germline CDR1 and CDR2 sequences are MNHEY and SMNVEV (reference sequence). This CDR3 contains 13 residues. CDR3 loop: CASSSSGANVLTF. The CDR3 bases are TGTGCCAGCAGTTCCTCTGGGGCCAACGTCCTGACTTTC. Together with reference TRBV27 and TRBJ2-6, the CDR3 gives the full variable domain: EAQVTQNPRYLITVTGKKLTVTCSQNMNHEYMSWYRQDPGLGLRQIYYSMNVEVTDKGDVPEGYKVSRKEKRNFPLILESPSPNQTSLYFCASSSSGANVLTFGAGSRLTVL.